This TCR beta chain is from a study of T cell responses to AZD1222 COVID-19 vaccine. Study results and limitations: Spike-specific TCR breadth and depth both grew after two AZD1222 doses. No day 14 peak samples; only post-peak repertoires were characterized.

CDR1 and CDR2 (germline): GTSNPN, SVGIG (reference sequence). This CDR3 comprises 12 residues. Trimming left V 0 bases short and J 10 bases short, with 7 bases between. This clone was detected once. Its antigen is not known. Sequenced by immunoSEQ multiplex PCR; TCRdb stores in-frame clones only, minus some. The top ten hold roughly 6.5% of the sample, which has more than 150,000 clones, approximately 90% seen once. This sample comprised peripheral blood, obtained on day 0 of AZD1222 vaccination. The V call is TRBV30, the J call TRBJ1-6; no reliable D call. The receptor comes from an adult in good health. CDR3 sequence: CAWSVQRSPLHF. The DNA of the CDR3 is TGTGCCTGGAGTGTACAACGATCACCCCTCCACTTT.